This passage covers 27 T cell receptor beta chains from one sample sequenced in a study of blood T cell repertoires in COVID-19. Profiling relied on immunoSEQ multiplex PCR, and the TCRdb table lists in-frame clones only, not all of them. There are approximately 190,000 clones in the sample; roughly 84% occur only once, and 20% lies in the top ten. The sequencing sample was made of peripheral blood. These receptors were taken from a human donor in a cohort sampled during active COVID-19.

This sequence joins TRBV4-1 and TRBJ2-5; no firm D call. The germline V gene has CDR1 MGHRA and CDR2 YSYEKL. V was cut by 0 bases and J by 1 base, with 15 bases left in between. This CDR3 comprises 17 residues. The CDR3 nucleotides read TGCGCCAGCAGCCAAGATTTGTTGGGCGCCTTCCAAGAGACCCAGTACTTC. Its protein product is CASSQDLLGAFQETQYF.

The chain joins TRBV6-5 to TRBJ1-1; D unclear. Germline V gene sequence: CDR1 MNHEY, CDR2 SVGAGI. V lost 7 bases and J lost 1, with 13 bases in between. The CDR3 consists of 14 residues. In DNA, the CDR3 is TGTGCCAGCACCGCCACCCGGGGGAACACTGAAGCTTTCTTT. The encoded protein is CASTATRGNTEAFF.

This chain uses TRBV19 with TRBJ2-3; a weak D match, TRBD2 (5 bases). The germline gives CDR1 LNHDA, CDR2 SQIVND (reference sequence). The CDR3 extends over 15 amino acids. The germline V and J ends were trimmed by 5 bases and 2 bases, with 14 bases remaining between them. In nucleotides, the CDR3 is TGTGCCAGTAGTTTGACGGGAACAGACACAGATACGCAGTATTTT. As protein: CASSLTGTDTDTQYF.

The genes are TRBV5-6 and TRBJ2-5; D perhaps matches TRBD2 (6 bases). Germline lookup yields CDR1 SGHDT and CDR2 YYEEEE. V was pared by 4 bases and J by 7 bases, with 14 bases between. The CDR3 is 13 residues long. The CDR3 loop reads CASSPALGGTQYF. In DNA, the CDR3 is TGTGCCAGCAGCCCCGCGTTGGGGGGGACCCAGTACTTC.

The J gene is TRBJ2-1, the V gene TRBV2, with a possible D match to TRBD1 (5 bases). Germline assignment: CDR1 SNHLY and CDR2 FYNNEI. V lost 7 bases to trimming and J lost 2 bases, with 15 bases between them. This CDR3 is built from 15 residues. The CDR3 here is CASTSTVGAYNEQFF. CDR3 nucleotide sequence: TGTGCCAGCACCTCGACAGTAGGGGCCTACAATGAGCAGTTCTTC.

This chain uses TRBV27 with TRBJ2-5, with TRBD2 identical over 12 bases. This CDR3 comprises 15 residues. Losses at the gene ends were 5 bases for V and 9 bases for J; bases not matched to a gene: 10. Germline V lookup: CDR1 MNHEY, CDR2 SMNVEV (reference sequence). The CDR3 nucleotides are TGTGCCAGCAGTCCGGGACTAGCGGGCCTGTTGGCCCAGTACTTC. It codes for CASSPGLAGLLAQYF.

This rearrangement joins TRBV19 to TRBJ1-5; D might be TRBD1 (5 bases). The CDR3 runs to 13 residues. Germline CDR1 is LNHDA and CDR2 is SQIVND (reference sequence). V lost 3 bases to trimming and J lost 11 bases, with 14 bases between them. The CDR3 protein is CASSMNPKGTQHF. In DNA form, the CDR3 reads TGTGCCAGTAGTATGAACCCCAAGGGGACCCAGCATTTT.

The V and J genes are TRBV9 and TRBJ2-5; TRBD1 is a possible D gene (8 bases). The CDR3 covers 15 residues. Trimming left V 6 bases short and J 3 bases short, with 18 bases between. Germline V lookup: CDR1 SGDLS, CDR2 YYNGEE. The CDR3 DNA sequence: TGTGCCAGCAACACAGGGGGGGGAGCAAAAGAGACCCAGTACTTC. This gives the protein CASNTGGGAKETQYF.

The gene calls are TRBV5-1 and TRBJ2-1; no definite D call. Germline V gives CDR1 SGHRS, CDR2 YFSETQ. The CDR3 loop spans 14 amino acids. Trimming pared 4 bases from V and 10 bases from J, leaving 18 bases between. In DNA form, the CDR3 reads TGCGCCAGCAGCCCGAATGATCCCACGCGAGAGCAGTTCTTC. As protein: CASSPNDPTREQFF.

This chain links TRBV11-2 with TRBJ1-5; no clear D gene. Trimming removed 5 bases from V and 7 bases from J, with 12 bases in between. CDR1 is SGHAT, CDR2 FQNNGV, per germline. The CDR3 is 13 residues long. The CDR3 is CASSPQFSQPQHF. The CDR3 nucleotides read TGTGCCAGCAGCCCTCAGTTTAGCCAGCCCCAGCATTTT.

This sequence joins TRBV29-1 and TRBJ2-6; D remains ambiguous. Looked up from germline, CDR1 is SQVTM and CDR2 is ANQGSEA. Trimming removed 5 bases from V and 2 bases from J, with 10 bases in between. The CDR3 totals 14 residues. The CDR3 DNA is TGCAGCGTTTGGGCAGGTGCTGGGGCCAACGTCCTGACTTTC. Translation: CSVWAGAGANVLTF.

This clone turned up a few times. This chain connects TRBV10-3 to TRBJ1-1; D remains ambiguous. Trimming removed 4 bases from V and 1 base from J, with 7 bases in between. The CDR3 loop spans 13 amino acids. Germline V gives CDR1 ENHRY, CDR2 SYGVKD. The CDR3 sequence: CAISVKQNTEAFF. The DNA of the CDR3 is TGTGCCATCAGTGTTAAACAGAACACTGAAGCTTTCTTT.

This rearrangement joins TRBV18 to TRBJ2-7; a possible D gene is TRBD2 (5 bases). V lost 0 bases, J lost 3 bases, and 12 bases lay in between. The V gene's germline CDR1 is KGHSH and CDR2 LQKENI. This CDR3 is built from 15 residues. The CDR3 sequence is CASSPPGLPRYEQYF. The CDR3 region has the DNA TGTGCCAGCTCACCACCCGGACTGCCCCGCTACGAGCAGTACTTC.

On this clone itself: One junction end does not reproduce the germline sequence, and a read error may be involved. The chain combines TRBV6-4 with TRBJ2-2, with D tentatively TRBD1 (6 bases). Germline V CDR1 and CDR2: MRHNA, SNTAGT. This CDR3 is built from 14 residues. This CDR3 is CASSTHRDTGELLF. The CDR3 nucleotides read TGTGCCAGCAGTACCCACCGGGACACCGGGGAGCTCCTTTTT.

The chain combines TRBV3-1 (or the pseudogene TRBV3-2) with TRBJ2-3, with TRBD1 identical over 7 bases. Germline V CDR1 and CDR2: LGHDT, YNNKEL (reference sequence). The trim removed 1 base at V and 11 bases at J, leaving 3 bases unmatched. The length of the CDR3 is 12 residues. The CDR3 is CASSQGQGVQYF. CDR3 sequence (DNA): TGTGCCAGCAGCCAAGGCCAGGGGGTGCAGTATTTT.

V and J are TRBV4-2 and TRBJ2-5; D is perhaps TRBD1 (5 bases). V dropped 0 bases and J dropped 5 bases, with 13 bases sitting between them. CDR1 is LGHNA, CDR2 YNFKEQ, per germline. The CDR3 is 15 residues long. The CDR3 sequence is CASSQDRQGWETQYF. The CDR3 DNA is TGTGCCAGCAGCCAAGATCGGCAGGGATGGGAGACCCAGTACTTC.

V usage is TRBV2 and J usage is TRBJ2-5; 10 nucleotides agree with TRBD2. Trimming cost V 3 bases and J 3 bases; bases outside gene matches: 7. CDR3 size: 16 residues. The germline V gene has CDR1 SNHLY and CDR2 FYNNEI. As DNA, the CDR3 is TGTGCCAGCAGTGAGGGTGGGACTAGCGTCGAAGAGACCCAGTACTTC. This encodes CASSEGGTSVEETQYF.

V is TRBV6-6 and J is TRBJ1-5, with D unclear. Germline V lookup: CDR1 MNHNY, CDR2 SVGAGI (reference sequence). V lost 3 bases to trimming and J lost 0 bases, with 6 bases between them. The CDR3 is 14 amino acids. Here the CDR3 reads CASSYAVSNQPQHF. The CDR3 DNA sequence: TGTGCCAGCAGTTATGCAGTTAGCAATCAGCCCCAGCATTTT.

The chain has TRBV30 and TRBJ2-3; D perhaps matches TRBD1 (6 bases). Per the germline V gene, CDR1 is GTSNPN and CDR2 is SVGIG (reference sequence). V shed 7 bases and J shed 5 bases, with 19 bases lying between them. The CDR3 runs 14 residues. DNA of the CDR3: TGTGCCTCCCAGCCCAGGGGAGAAGGAGATACGCAGTATTTT. Translating gives CASQPRGEGDTQYF.

The chain combines TRBV18 with TRBJ1-3; no firm D call. Germline CDR1 is KGHSH and CDR2 is LQKENI. This CDR3 comprises 16 residues. Trimming pared 3 bases from V and 0 bases from J, leaving 12 bases between. CDR3 protein: CASSPRSPISGNTIYF. As DNA, the CDR3 is TGTGCCAGCTCACCGCGCTCACCGATCTCTGGAAACACCATATATTTT.

The CDR3 coding sequence is TGCGCCAGCAGCTTGGGCCTAGCGGGAAACACCGGGGAGCTGTTTTTT. It yields the protein CASSLGLAGNTGELFF. The rearrangement uses TRBV5-1 and TRBJ2-2; 9 bases match TRBD2. The germline CDR1 and CDR2 sequences are SGHRS and YFSETQ. The CDR3 length is 16 residues. The V gene end was trimmed by 0 bases and the J gene end by 2 bases; junction bases not matched to a gene: 2.

A remark on this clone: Other DNA sequences of this sample code for an identical CDR3. The chain uses TRBV7-9 and TRBJ2-3; weak D call: TRBD2 (6 bases). Trimming left V 1 base short and J 3 bases short, with 8 bases between. There are 14 residues in the CDR3. Per germline, CDR1 SEHNR and CDR2 FQNEAQ (reference sequence). CDR3 in amino acids: CASSLGSGTDTQYF. In DNA, the CDR3 is TGTGCCAGCAGCTTAGGTAGCGGAACAGATACGCAGTATTTT. Using reference TRBV7-9 and TRBJ2-3 for the parts outside the CDR3, the full variable domain is DTGVSQNPRHKITKRGQNVTFRCDPISEHNRLYWYRQTLGQGPEFLTYFQNEAQLEKSRLLSDRFSAERPKGSFSTLEIQRTEQGDSAMYLCASSLGSGTDTQYFGPGTRLTVL.

This chain links TRBV27 with TRBJ2-1; TRBD2 might be the D (6 bases). V lost 5 bases and J 5 bases, leaving 22 bases between the germline ends. In germline, CDR1 is MNHEY, CDR2 SMNVEV (reference sequence). CDR3 length equals 17 residues. The chain's CDR3 is CASSPRLRGKVNNEQFF. DNA of the CDR3: TGTGCCAGCAGTCCCCGACTTCGCGGGAAGGTTAACAATGAGCAGTTCTTC.

The chain is built from TRBV15 and TRBJ1-1, with D unresolved. V lost 1 base, J lost 4 bases, and 7 bases lay in between. Per the germline V gene, CDR1 is LNHNV and CDR2 is YYDKDF (reference sequence). The CDR3 is made up of 13 amino acids. CDR3 coding DNA: TGTGCCACCAGCAGAGTCGGAGTCACTGAAGCTTTCTTT. Translation: CATSRVGVTEAFF.

The V gene is TRBV5-1, the J gene TRBJ1-2; TRBD1 is a possible D gene (5 bases). CDR3 size: 14 residues. Trimming took off 4 bases at V and 4 bases at J, with 14 bases between the two ends. Germline V lookup: CDR1 SGHRS, CDR2 YFSETQ. The DNA of the CDR3 is TGCGCCAGCAGCCCAAGGCAGGGTCTCTATGGCTACACCTTC. Translation gives CASSPRQGLYGYTF.

The chain couples TRBV5-6 to TRBJ1-2; D uncertain. V gave up 1 base and J gave up 6 bases, with 10 bases separating them. This CDR3 has 13 residues. Looked up from germline, CDR1 is SGHDT and CDR2 is YYEEEE. The CDR3 sequence: CASSLNGVNGYTF. The CDR3 nucleotides read TGTGCCAGCAGCTTGAACGGAGTGAATGGCTACACCTTC. Full variable domain (rest looked up from reference TRBV5-6 and TRBJ1-2): DAGVTQSPTHLIKTRGQQVTLRCSPKSGHDTVSWYQQALGQGPQFIFQYYEEEERQRGNFPDRFSGHQFPNYSSELNVNALLLGDSALYLCASSLNGVNGYTFGSGTRLTVV.

The chain has TRBV28 and TRBJ1-4; 7 nucleotides line up with TRBD1. V lost 3 bases to trimming and J lost 6 bases; unmatched junction nucleotides: 7. The CDR3 loop spans 15 amino acids. Germline CDR1 reads MDHEN; CDR2 reads SYDVKM. This CDR3 is CASSFIGRGDEKLFF. Here the CDR3 DNA reads TGTGCCAGCAGTTTTATAGGCAGGGGGGATGAAAAACTGTTTTTT.